The 27 T cell receptor beta chains below all came from one sample that was sequenced in a study of T-cell reconstitution after alpha-beta-depleted transplantation in children. Molecular barcoding with unique molecular identifiers was used for the TCRbeta library. MiXCR was run by TCRdb on the PCR reads, yielding one entry per CDR3 protein. Of about 190,000 distinct CDR3 sequences in the sample, 11% were seen once. The sequencing used PBMCs, collected before TCRalphabeta/CD19-depleted stem cell transplant. These receptor sequences come from a boy aged 2-9 years with acute myeloid leukemia, due to receive a stem cell transplant.

Ten or more counts support this clonotype. Here the CDR3 reads CASSQELAGDKIFF. The CDR3 nucleotides are TGCGCCAGCAGCCAAGAGCTAGCGGGAGATAAAATATTCTTC. V usage is TRBV4-1 and J usage is TRBJ2-1; TRBD2 aligns across 10 bases. The CDR3 covers 14 residues. Germline CDR1 is MGHRA and CDR2 is YSYEKL. Germline trimming cut 0 bases from V and 16 bases from J; bases unmatched to any gene: 9.

This clonotype has ten or more counts. The genes are TRBV7-2 and TRBJ1-4; D is unclear. Per the germline V gene, CDR1 is SGHTA and CDR2 is FQGNSA. CDR3 length: 13 residues. V lost 6 bases and J 8 bases, leaving 13 bases between the germline ends. DNA for the CDR3: TGTGCCAGCAGTTGGAGGGTTCAGGAAAAACTGTTTTTT. Translation: CASSWRVQEKLFF.

This clonotype was detected many times. The rearrangement links TRBV7-2 to TRBJ2-1; TRBD1 agrees at 8 bases. V gave up 1 base and J gave up 3 bases; unmatched junction bases: 8. The CDR3 is 17 residues long. Per the germline V gene, CDR1 is SGHTA and CDR2 is FQGNSA. In DNA, the CDR3 is TGTGCCAGCAGCTTAGGTAAAGGACAGGGTCTCTACAATGAGCAGTTCTTC. Translation gives CASSLGKGQGLYNEQFF.

This clonotype was seen at least ten times. This chain links TRBV12-3 or TRBV12-4 with TRBJ1-5; no clear D gene. With 6 bases removed from V and 6 bases from J, the gap between germline ends came to 9 bases. This CDR3 contains 12 residues. CDR3 sequence reads: CASRLGGQPQHF. The CDR3 DNA reads as TGTGCCAGCAGACTGGGCGGTCAGCCCCAGCATTTT.

This clonotype was detected many times. The chain combines TRBV3-1 with TRBJ1-3, with TRBD1 as a possible D gene (5 bases). The ends were cut back, 0 bases at V and 0 bases at J, with 12 bases in the middle. The CDR3 runs 17 residues. The V gene's germline CDR1 is LGHDT and CDR2 YNNKEL (reference sequence). CDR3 bases: TGTGCCAGCAGCCAAGATCAGGGCGGCTACTCTGGAAACACCATATATTTT. It yields the protein CASSQDQGGYSGNTIYF.

This clonotype occurred many times. The chain carries TRBV2 and TRBJ2-3; no definite D call. Germline V gene lookup returns CDR1 SNHLY and CDR2 FYNNEI. V lost 4 bases, J lost 2 bases, and 7 bases lay in between. The CDR3 is made up of 13 amino acids. CDR3: CASSGEITDTQYF. CDR3 nucleotide sequence: TGTGCCAGCAGTGGAGAGATCACAGATACGCAGTATTTT.

This clonotype was recorded at least ten times. This chain connects TRBV5-1 to TRBJ2-1; D call uncertain. The germline gives CDR1 SGHRS, CDR2 YFSETQ. The CDR3 has 15 residues. V lost 0 bases and J 2 bases, leaving 9 bases between the germline ends. The CDR3 loop is CASSLDGNAYNEQFF. CDR3 in DNA: TGCGCCAGCAGCTTGGATGGCAACGCCTACAATGAGCAGTTCTTC.

The J gene is TRBJ2-2, the V gene TRBV20-1; D unclear. Germline V gene lookup returns CDR1 DFQATT and CDR2 SNEGSKA (reference sequence). The CDR3 length is 11 residues. The V gene lost 5 bases and the J gene lost 5 bases, with 6 bases spanning the gap. The CDR3: CSASITGELFF. DNA of the CDR3: TGCAGTGCTTCGATTACCGGGGAGCTGTTTTTT.

The DNA of the CDR3 is TGCGCCAGCGGCACAGGGAGGATAGATACGCAGTATTTT. Its translation is CASGTGRIDTQYF. The chain uses TRBV5-1 and TRBJ2-3; D possibly uses TRBD1 or TRBD2 (6 bases each). V was clipped by 7 bases and J by 5 bases, with 14 bases between them. The CDR3 length is 13 residues. Germline V gives CDR1 SGHRS, CDR2 YFSETQ.

V and J are TRBV18 and TRBJ2-1; TRBD1 or TRBD2 may be the D gene (5 bases each). V gave up 0 bases and J gave up 8 bases, with 11 bases separating them. CDR1 and CDR2 from the germline V gene are KGHSH and LQKENI. The CDR3 has 14 residues. The CDR3, as DNA: TGTGCCAGCTCACCACCAGGGGACCTTTATGAGCAGTTCTTC. Translating gives CASSPPGDLYEQFF. Looking up the rest from reference TRBV18 and TRBJ2-1 gives the full variable domain: NAGVMQNPRHLVRRRGQEARLRCSPMKGHSHVYWYRQLPEEGLKFMVYLQKENIIDESGMPKERFSAEFPKEGPSILRIQQVVRGDSAAYFCASSPPGDLYEQFFGPGTRLTVL.

The chain uses TRBV28 and TRBJ1-2; the D is unclear. The germline gives CDR1 MDHEN, CDR2 SYDVKM. The CDR3 length is 11 residues. Deletions cut 6 bases from V and 8 bases from J, with 10 bases between. CDR3 region: CASSREKGYTF. CDR3 sequence (DNA): TGTGCCAGCAGCCGAGAGAAGGGCTACACCTTC.

This clonotype was counted many times. The chain joins TRBV28 to TRBJ1-5; TRBD1 aligns across 7 bases. The CDR3 covers 13 residues. In germline, CDR1 is MDHEN, CDR2 SYDVKM. V gave up 5 bases and J gave up 4 bases; unmatched junction bases: 2. The CDR3 coding sequence is TGTGCCAGCAGTAGGGACAGAAATCAGCCCCAGCATTTT. This translates into CASSRDRNQPQHF. The variable domain in full, with the rest retrieved from reference TRBV28 and TRBJ1-5, is DVKVTQSSRYLVKRTGEKVFLECVQDMDHENMFWYRQDPGLGLRLIYFSYDVKMKEKGDIPEGYSVSREKKERFSLILESASTNQTSMYLCASSRDRNQPQHFGDGTRLSIL.

This clonotype was seen at least ten times. The chain has TRBV15 and TRBJ1-6; D perhaps matches TRBD1 (6 bases). Germline CDR1 and CDR2: LNHNV and YYDKDF (reference sequence). Trimming removed 3 bases at V and 3 bases at J, with 9 bases between. The CDR3 runs to 15 residues. In nucleotides, the CDR3 is TGTGCCACCAGCAGTTCCAGGGGCTATAATTCACCCCTCCACTTT. Protein product: CATSSSRGYNSPLHF.

This clonotype was observed many times. The chain is built from TRBV10-3 and TRBJ2-5, with 11 bases aligning to TRBD2. J was trimmed by 1 base and V by 10 bases; bases with no gene match: 5. This CDR3 region has 14 residues. Germline CDR1 reads ENHRY; CDR2 reads SYGVKD. The CDR3 DNA reads TGTGCCACTCAAACTAGCGGGGGCCAAGAGACCCAGTACTTC. It is translated as CATQTSGGQETQYF.

This clonotype appeared many times. The chain recombines TRBV7-3 with TRBJ1-2; D call uncertain. The V gene lost 3 bases and the J gene lost 8 bases, with 4 bases spanning the gap. Germline-derived CDR1 and CDR2 are SGHTA and FQGTGA. The CDR3 extends over 10 amino acids. The CDR3, as DNA: TGTGCCAGCAGCTTTGAAGGCTACACCTTC. Translation gives CASSFEGYTF.

In its sample, this clonotype was seen many times. This chain uses TRBV20-1 with TRBJ1-5; D ambiguous. CDR1 is DFQATT, CDR2 SNEGSKA, per germline (reference sequence). The CDR3 length is 16 residues. V dropped 0 bases and J dropped 2 bases, with 14 bases sitting between them. The CDR3 DNA is TGCAGTGCTAGAGATTTGGAGGGTAATGGCAATCAGCCCCAGCATTTT. Translated: CSARDLEGNGNQPQHF.

This clonotype occurred many times. The J gene is TRBJ2-2, the V gene TRBV5-1, with 11 bases lining up with TRBD2. Germline values: CDR1 SGHRS, CDR2 YFSETQ. The CDR3 runs 18 residues. With 0 bases clipped from V and 0 bases from J, the junction kept 4 bases outside the gene matches. CDR3 nucleotide sequence: TGCGCCAGCAGCTTGGGGCTAGCGGGAGGAACGAACACCGGGGAGCTGTTTTTT. Protein product: CASSLGLAGGTNTGELFF.

This clonotype was counted ten times or more. The chain couples TRBV4-1 to TRBJ1-5; D uncertain. Looked up from germline, CDR1 is MGHRA and CDR2 is YSYEKL. V was shortened by 4 bases and J by 4 bases, with 17 bases between the two germline ends. The CDR3 sequence is 16 residues long. CDR3 DNA: TGCGCCAGCAGCCCTGAACCGGGAGGGCAAAATCAGCCCCAGCATTTT. It specifies CASSPEPGGQNQPQHF.

This clonotype was counted ten times or more. CDR3 protein: CASSSPYYEQYF. As DNA, the CDR3 is TGTGCCAGCAGTTCCCCCTACTACGAGCAGTACTTC. V is TRBV28 and J is TRBJ2-7; the D is unclear. Trimming pared 4 bases from V and 3 bases from J, leaving 7 bases between. Germline values: CDR1 MDHEN, CDR2 SYDVKM. CDR3 size: 12 residues.

This clonotype appeared many times. V gene TRBV7-2 combines with J gene TRBJ1-1; D call uncertain. Between the trimmed V and J ends, which lost 3 bases and 7 bases, there was a span of 12 bases. CDR1 and CDR2 (germline): SGHTA, FQGNSA. This CDR3 has 13 amino acids. CDR3 DNA: TGTGCCAGCAGCTTGCATCCTGCGGGTGAAGCTTTCTTT. Protein sequence: CASSLHPAGEAFF.

This clonotype was detected many times. V is TRBV15 and J is TRBJ2-2; TRBD1 agrees at 11 bases. Germline V gives CDR1 LNHNV, CDR2 YYDKDF (reference sequence). V shed 7 bases and J 6 bases; nucleotides not matched to a gene: 7. CDR3 length: 15 amino acids. CDR3 nucleotide sequence: TGTGCCACCACGGGGACAGGGGGTAACCCCGGGGAGCTGTTTTTT. Protein: CATTGTGGNPGELFF.

This clonotype was found many times. An end of the junction does not agree with germline; a read error may underlie this. V gene TRBV4-2 combines with J gene TRBJ2-4; 9 bases line up with TRBD1. Germline-derived CDR1 and CDR2 are LGHNA and YNFKEQ. The CDR3 is 16 residues long. The CDR3 sequence: CSSSLGTGLPKNIQYF. CDR3 bases: TGTTCCAGCAGCCTAGGGACAGGGTTGCCCAAAAACATTCAGTACTTC.

This clonotype has at least ten counts. The CDR3 nucleotides are TGTGCCAGCAGCTTGGGAGGGTACGAGCAGTACGTC. This encodes CASSLGGYEQYV. V and J are TRBV5-6 and TRBJ2-7; D perhaps matches TRBD2 (5 bases). This CDR3 region has 12 residues. Trimming pared 0 bases from V and 4 bases from J, leaving 5 bases between. CDR1 and CDR2 from the germline V gene are SGHDT and YYEEEE.

In its sample, this clonotype was seen many times. This chain links TRBV27 with TRBJ2-7; D unresolved. Germline-derived CDR1 and CDR2 are MNHEY and SMNVEV (reference sequence). This CDR3 has 12 residues. V dropped 6 bases and J dropped 7 bases, with 13 bases sitting between them. The CDR3 protein is CASRFSVGEQYV. In DNA form, the CDR3 reads TGTGCCAGCAGATTCTCAGTGGGGGAGCAGTACGTC.

This clonotype was seen repeatedly, ten times or more. The chain carries TRBV5-1 and TRBJ1-3, with a tentative D call TRBD1 (6 bases). CDR3 length equals 13 residues. Germline CDR1 and CDR2: SGHRS and YFSETQ. Deletions cut 6 bases from V and 3 bases from J, with 10 bases between. CDR3 region: CASTGGSGNTIYF. The CDR3 region has the DNA TGCGCCAGCACGGGGGGCAGTGGAAACACCATATATTTT.

This clonotype was seen repeatedly, ten times or more. The rearrangement uses TRBV9 and TRBJ2-2, with 8 bases lining up with TRBD2. The germline V gene encodes CDR1 SGDLS and CDR2 YYNGEE. The CDR3 runs 17 residues. Germline trimming cut 0 bases from V and 1 base from J; bases unmatched to any gene: 5. The CDR3 is CASSVGRLAGNTGELFF. The CDR3 DNA sequence: TGTGCCAGCAGCGTAGGACGGCTAGCGGGGAACACCGGGGAGCTGTTTTTT.

This clonotype was seen repeatedly, ten times or more. The V gene is TRBV20-1, the J gene TRBJ2-3; tentative D call: TRBD1 (6 bases). In germline, CDR1 is DFQATT, CDR2 SNEGSKA (reference sequence). V lost 5 bases to trimming and J lost 6 bases, with 9 bases between them. The CDR3 is 11 residues long. CDR3 protein: CSALQGDTQYF. CDR3 in DNA: TGCAGTGCTCTGCAGGGGGATACGCAGTATTTT.